This T cell receptor (beta chain) is from a study of T cell responses to AZD1222 COVID-19 vaccine. TCRdb keeps only in-frame clones here, not all; method: immunoSEQ multiplex PCR. The sample gives about 63,000 clones, approximately 83% of which show up once; roughly 20% is in the top ten. As regards this clone: The antigen remains undetermined.

Study results and limitations: Baseline seropositivity occurred in only a handful of AZD1222 recipients.

This CDR3 comprises 16 residues. The V end was cut by 0 bases, the J end by 3 bases, with 11 bases between. The chain carries TRBV23-1 and TRBJ2-2; D is uncertain. TRBV23-1 is an ORF, and what it does is uncertain. This receptor was obtained from an adult in good health. The sequences come from peripheral blood, collected on day 0 of AZD1222 vaccination. The CDR3 reads CASSQSYRSYTGELFF. CDR3 sequence (DNA): TGCGCCAGCAGTCAATCGTACCGCAGCTACACCGGGGAGCTGTTTTTT.